This TCR beta chain appears in the sequencing data of a study of blood T cell repertoires in COVID-19. Clones were sequenced by immunoSEQ multiplex PCR, and TCRdb holds only the in-frame ones, with some missing. The sample has some 87,000 clones, about 84% seen once. The V end lost 1 base, the J end lost 3 bases, and 16 bases lay between the germline ends. Per germline, CDR1 GTSNPN and CDR2 SVGIG (reference sequence). CDR3 length equals 15 residues. The sequenced material came from peripheral blood. The chain uses TRBV30 and TRBJ2-7, with D perhaps TRBD2 (5 bases). The TCR comes from an elderly man with active or convalescent COVID-19. The CDR3, as DNA: TGTGCCTGGAGTGCACTACACGGGGTAAGCTACGAGCAGTACTTC. The encoded protein is CAWSALHGVSYEQYF.